This T cell receptor (beta chain) was sequenced during a study of T cell responses to AZD1222 COVID-19 vaccine. Study outcomes and limitations: Researchers took repertoire samples only after the peak T cell response had come. Receipt of two AZD1222 doses was followed by a rise in Spike-specific TCR breadth and depth. Just a handful of AZD1222 recipients tested seropositive at baseline.

As regards this clone: The antigen is unknown.

In germline, CDR1 is MDHEN, CDR2 SYDVKM. V shed 5 bases, J shed 3 bases, and the junction held 14 bases outside the gene matches. The CDR3 runs 18 residues. Second doses that came at about 4 or about 12 weeks were put together. Here immunoSEQ multiplex PCR was the method, and the copy in TCRdb shows in-frame clones only, minus some. The sample has about 82,000 clones; 80% to 90% are singletons. The TCR was taken from an adult who received the AZD1222 COVID-19 vaccine. The rearrangement links TRBV28 to TRBJ2-1; 9 bases are shared with TRBD1. The source was peripheral blood, collected 28 days after the second AZD1222 dose. This CDR3 reads CASSPRDRVGLGYNEQFF. Here the CDR3 DNA reads TGTGCCAGCAGTCCTCGGGACAGGGTTGGGCTGGGCTACAATGAGCAGTTCTTC.